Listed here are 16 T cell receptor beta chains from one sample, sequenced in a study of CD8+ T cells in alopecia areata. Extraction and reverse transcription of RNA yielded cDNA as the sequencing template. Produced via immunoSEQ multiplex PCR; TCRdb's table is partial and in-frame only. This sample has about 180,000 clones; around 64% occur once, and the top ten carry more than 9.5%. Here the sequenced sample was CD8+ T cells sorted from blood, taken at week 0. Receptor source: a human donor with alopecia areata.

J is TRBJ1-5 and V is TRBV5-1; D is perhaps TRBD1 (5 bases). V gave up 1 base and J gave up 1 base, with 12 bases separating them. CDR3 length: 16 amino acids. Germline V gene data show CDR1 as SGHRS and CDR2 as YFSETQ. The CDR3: CASSLYGGKSNQPQHF. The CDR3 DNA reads TGCGCCAGCAGCTTGTATGGGGGGAAAAGCAATCAGCCCCAGCATTTT. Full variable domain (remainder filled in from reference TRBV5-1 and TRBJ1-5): KAGVTQTPRYLIKTRGQQVTLSCSPISGHRSVSWYQQTPGQGLQFLFEYFSETQRNKGNFPGRFSGRQFSNSRSEMNVSTLELGDSALYLCASSLYGGKSNQPQHFGDGTRLSIL.

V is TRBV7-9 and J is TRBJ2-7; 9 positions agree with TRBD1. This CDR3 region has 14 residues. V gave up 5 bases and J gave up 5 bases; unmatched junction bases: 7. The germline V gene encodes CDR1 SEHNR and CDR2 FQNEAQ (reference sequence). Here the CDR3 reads CASSPQGARDEQYF. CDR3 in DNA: TGTGCCAGCAGCCCACAGGGGGCAAGGGACGAGCAGTACTTC.

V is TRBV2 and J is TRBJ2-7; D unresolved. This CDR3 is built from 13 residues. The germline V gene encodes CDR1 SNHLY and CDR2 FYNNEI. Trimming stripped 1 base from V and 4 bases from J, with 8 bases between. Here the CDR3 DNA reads TGTGCCAGCAGTGAAGGGACGCGGTACGAGCAGTACTTC. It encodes CASSEGTRYEQYF.

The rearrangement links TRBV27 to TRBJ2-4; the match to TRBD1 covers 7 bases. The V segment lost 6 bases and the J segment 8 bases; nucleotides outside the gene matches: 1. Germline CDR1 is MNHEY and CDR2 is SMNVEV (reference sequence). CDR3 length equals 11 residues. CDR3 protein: CASSQGDIQYF. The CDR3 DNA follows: TGTGCCAGCAGCCAGGGGGACATTCAGTACTTC.

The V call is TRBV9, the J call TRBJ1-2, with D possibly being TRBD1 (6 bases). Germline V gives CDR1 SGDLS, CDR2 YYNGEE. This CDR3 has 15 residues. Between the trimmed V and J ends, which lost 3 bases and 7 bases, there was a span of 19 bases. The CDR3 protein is CASSARAGEFSGYTF. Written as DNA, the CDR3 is TGTGCCAGCAGCGCGAGGGCAGGGGAGTTTAGTGGCTACACCTTC.

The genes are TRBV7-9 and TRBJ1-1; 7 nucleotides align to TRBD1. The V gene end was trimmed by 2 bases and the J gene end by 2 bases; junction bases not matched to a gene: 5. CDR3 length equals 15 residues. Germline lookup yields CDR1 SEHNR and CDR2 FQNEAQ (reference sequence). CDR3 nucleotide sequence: TGTGCCAGCAGCTTACTAGGGACAGACAACACTGAAGCTTTCTTT. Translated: CASSLLGTDNTEAFF.

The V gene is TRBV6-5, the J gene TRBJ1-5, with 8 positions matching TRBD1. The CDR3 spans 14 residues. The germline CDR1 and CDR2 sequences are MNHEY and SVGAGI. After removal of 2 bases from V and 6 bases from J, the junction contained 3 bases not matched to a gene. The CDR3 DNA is TGTGCCAGCAGTTACCGGACAGGGAGTCAGCCCCAGCATTTT. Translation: CASSYRTGSQPQHF.

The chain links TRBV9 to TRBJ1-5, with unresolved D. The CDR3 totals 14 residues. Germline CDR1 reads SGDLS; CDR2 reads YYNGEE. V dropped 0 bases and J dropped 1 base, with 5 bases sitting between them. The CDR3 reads CASSVDLSNQPQHF. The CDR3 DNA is TGTGCCAGCAGCGTAGACCTCAGCAATCAGCCCCAGCATTTT.

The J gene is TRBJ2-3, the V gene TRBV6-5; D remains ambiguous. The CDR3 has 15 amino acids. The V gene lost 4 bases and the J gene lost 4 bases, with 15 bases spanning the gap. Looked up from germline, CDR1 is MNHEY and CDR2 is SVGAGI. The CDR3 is CASSLEGREPDTQYF. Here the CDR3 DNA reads TGTGCCAGCAGTTTAGAAGGTCGAGAGCCAGATACGCAGTATTTT.

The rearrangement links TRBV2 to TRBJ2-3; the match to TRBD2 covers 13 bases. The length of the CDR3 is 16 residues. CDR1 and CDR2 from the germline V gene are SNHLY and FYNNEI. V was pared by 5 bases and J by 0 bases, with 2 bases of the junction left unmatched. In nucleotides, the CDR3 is TGTGCCAGCAGTCCGGGACTAGCGGGGAGCACAGATACGCAGTATTTT. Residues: CASSPGLAGSTDTQYF.

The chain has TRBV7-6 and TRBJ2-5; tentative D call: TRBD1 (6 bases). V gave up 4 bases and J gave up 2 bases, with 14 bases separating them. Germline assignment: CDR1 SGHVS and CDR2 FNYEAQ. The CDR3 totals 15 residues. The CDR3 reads CASSYIETGQETQYF. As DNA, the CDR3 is TGTGCCAGCAGCTATATCGAAACAGGGCAAGAGACCCAGTACTTC.

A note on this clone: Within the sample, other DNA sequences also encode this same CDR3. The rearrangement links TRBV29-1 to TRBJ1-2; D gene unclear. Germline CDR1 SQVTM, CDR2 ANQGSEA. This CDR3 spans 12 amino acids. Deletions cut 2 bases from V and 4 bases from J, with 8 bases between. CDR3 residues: CSVEPGSYGYTF. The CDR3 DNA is TGCAGCGTTGAACCGGGCTCCTATGGCTACACCTTC.

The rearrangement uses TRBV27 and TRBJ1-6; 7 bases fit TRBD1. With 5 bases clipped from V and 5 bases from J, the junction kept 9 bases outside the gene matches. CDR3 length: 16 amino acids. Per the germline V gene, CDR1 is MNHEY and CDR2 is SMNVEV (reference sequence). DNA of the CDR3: TGTGCCAGCAGTCGCCTGGGGACAGAAGATAATTCACCCCTCCACTTT. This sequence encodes CASSRLGTEDNSPLHF.

For the CDR3, the DNA is TGTGCCAGCAGCGAATACGAGCAGTACTTC. Its translation is CASSEYEQYF. V is TRBV11-2 and J is TRBJ2-7; D unresolved. Germline CDR1 SGHAT, CDR2 FQNNGV. The CDR3 has 10 amino acids. V lost 5 bases and J lost 4, with 3 bases in between. Full variable domain (remainder filled in from reference TRBV11-2 and TRBJ2-7): EAGVAQSPRYKIIEKRQSVAFWCNPISGHATLYWYQQILGQGPKLLIQFQNNGVVDDSQLPKDRFSAERLKGVDSTLKIQPAKLEDSAVYLCASSEYEQYFGPGTRLTVT.

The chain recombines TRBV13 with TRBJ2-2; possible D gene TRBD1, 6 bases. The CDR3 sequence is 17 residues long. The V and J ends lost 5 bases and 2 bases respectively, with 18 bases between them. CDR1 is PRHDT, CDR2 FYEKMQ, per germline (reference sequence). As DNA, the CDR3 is TGTGCCAGCAGCCCGCAAGGGGGTAGTAGAAACACCGGGGAGCTGTTTTTT. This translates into CASSPQGGSRNTGELFF.

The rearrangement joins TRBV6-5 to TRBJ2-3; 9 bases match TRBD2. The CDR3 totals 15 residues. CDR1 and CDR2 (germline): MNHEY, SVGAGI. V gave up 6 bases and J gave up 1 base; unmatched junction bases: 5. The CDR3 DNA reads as TGTGCCAGCAGACTGGGGACTAGCCGCACAGATACGCAGTATTTT. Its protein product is CASRLGTSRTDTQYF.